This TCR beta chain was found in a study of blood T cell repertoires in COVID-19. In the source study's methods: Estimation of nucleated cell counts relied on the amplification of reference gene primers. The method was immunoSEQ multiplex PCR; TCRdb's version includes in-frame clones alone and lacks a portion of them. That table supplies the V and J calls and clone size; D and trimming were determined from the DNA. The sample includes about 180,000 clones, roughly 78% seen only once; the top ten take around 7%. CDR3 length: 12 residues. V gave up 0 bases and J gave up 10 bases, with 9 bases separating them. CDR1 is MGHRA and CDR2 is YSYEKL in the germline V gene. There are a few counts of this clone.

This sequence was found in a man between 65 and 85 years old with active or convalescent COVID-19. Sequencing was done on a sample of peripheral blood. J is TRBJ1-2 and V is TRBV4-1, with D unclear. CDR3: CASSQDQYDYTF. CDR3 nucleotide sequence: TGCGCCAGCAGCCAAGATCAGTACGACTACACCTTC.